These 7 T cell receptor beta chains originate from one sample sequenced in a study of control samples from healthy donors and cancer patients. TCRdb's copy holds only in-frame clones and misses some; the assay was immunoSEQ multiplex PCR. The sample contains roughly 58,000 clones, around 87% of which appear only once. Sequencing input: PBMCs. Source of these receptors: a woman aged 60 to 75 with lung cancer.

The chain employs TRBV13 and TRBJ2-7; TRBD1 might be the D (6 bases). Per the germline V gene, CDR1 is PRHDT and CDR2 is FYEKMQ (reference sequence). The CDR3 is 13 residues long. V was shortened by 8 bases and J by 0 bases, with 11 bases between the two germline ends. In DNA, the CDR3 is TGTGCCAGCTTAAGAGGGGGCTCCTACGAGCAGTACTTC. It is translated as CASLRGGSYEQYF.

This chain links TRBV12-3 or TRBV12-4 with TRBJ1-5; a possible D gene is TRBD1 (6 bases). Between the trimmed V and J ends, which lost 5 bases and 9 bases, there was a span of 14 bases. This CDR3 contains 13 residues. CDR3 sequence: CASSPQGSGPQHF. CDR3 nucleotide sequence: TGTGCCAGCAGTCCACAGGGATCGGGGCCCCAGCATTTT.

The rearrangement joins TRBV6-5 to TRBJ2-2; D perhaps matches TRBD2 (6 bases). Germline loops: CDR1 MNHEY, CDR2 SVGAGI. Trimming left V 6 bases short and J 2 bases short, with 10 bases between. There are 14 residues in the CDR3. The CDR3 DNA sequence: TGTGCCAGCAGGGAGGGAGGAAACACCGGGGAGCTGTTTTTT. Protein product: CASREGGNTGELFF.

The chain combines TRBV2 with TRBJ2-2; no clear D. Germline V CDR1 and CDR2: SNHLY, FYNNEI. Trimming removed 4 bases from V and 6 bases from J, with 6 bases in between. The length of the CDR3 is 12 residues. The CDR3 is CASSGDSGELFF. CDR3 DNA: TGTGCCAGCAGTGGGGATTCCGGGGAGCTGTTTTTT.

V gene TRBV10-1 combines with J gene TRBJ2-7, with D possibly called TRBD1 or TRBD2 (5 bases each). V lost 8 bases and J lost 0, with 11 bases in between. Germline V gives CDR1 WNHNN, CDR2 SYGVQD (reference sequence). CDR3 size: 13 residues. CDR3 residues: CASGGEASYEQYF. The CDR3 DNA reads as TGCGCCAGCGGGGGTGAGGCCTCCTACGAGCAGTACTTC.

The CDR3 spells CASSHTGQTYEQYF. As DNA, the CDR3 is TGCGCCAGCAGCCACACTGGACAGACCTACGAGCAGTACTTC. The chain uses TRBV5-1 and TRBJ2-7, with D possibly TRBD1 on 6 matching bases. The CDR3 is made up of 14 amino acids. V lost 4 bases, J lost 2 bases, and 13 bases lay in between. Germline V gene lookup returns CDR1 SGHRS and CDR2 YFSETQ.

This chain links TRBV6-5 with TRBJ2-7; D might be TRBD1 or TRBD2, each matching 5 bases. V was trimmed by 0 bases and J by 5 bases, leaving 17 bases between them. Germline lookup yields CDR1 MNHEY and CDR2 SVGAGI. This CDR3 has 16 amino acids. The CDR3 protein is CASSYSPAGSGNEQYF. CDR3 sequence (DNA): TGTGCCAGCAGTTACTCTCCCGCAGGGAGTGGCAACGAGCAGTACTTC.